This T cell receptor (beta chain) was sequenced for a study of OX40 agonist ivuxolimab in advanced cancers. Study-wide points: Among the nonresponders, some also had low normalized T-cell clonal expansion.

In regard to this clone: Its antigen is not identified.

Sequencing was performed with immunoSEQ multiplex PCR; in TCRdb, only in-frame clones are kept and a portion is missing. This sample has 70,000 to 90,000 clones; about 80% occur once, and the top ten carry 5.5% to 7.5%. Autoimmune disease history or systemic immunosuppression excluded patients. This sequence was found in an adult with an advanced solid tumor such as melanoma, head and neck, liver or kidney cancer. Sequenced material: CD4+ or CD8+ T cells sorted from blood, taken in a trial of the OX40 agonist ivuxolimab.

The CDR3 bases are TGTGCCAGCCACTTGCCGGGGACCTACGAGCAGTACTTC. This codes for CASHLPGTYEQYF. J is TRBJ2-7 and V is TRBV28; the D gene is possibly TRBD2 (5 bases). V was pared by 8 bases and J by 2 bases, with 13 bases between. This CDR3 has 13 residues. Germline lookup yields CDR1 MDHEN and CDR2 SYDVKM.